This T cell receptor (beta chain) was sequenced during a study of T cells after yellow fever vaccination. Study-wide context: Where fractions had low cell numbers, libraries were prepared from them with the SMART-Seq v4 Ultra Low Input RNA kit. Study-wide results and limits: Most primary-vaccination clones reappeared after the booster (96% CD4, 75% to 90% CD8). A minor fraction of clonotypes spanned both CD4 and CD8 compartments.

They built TCR cDNA with 5'RACE template switching, a step that put in a universal primer site and UMIs. TCRdb processed the 5' RACE reads anew with MiXCR; each CDR3 protein has one entry. Of a few hundred thousand distinct CDR3 sequences listed, 8.5% to 9% were seen once; the top ten hold over 15%. As regards this clonotype: What it binds is unknown.

The ends were cut back, 4 bases at V and 4 bases at J, with 9 bases in the middle. Germline-derived CDR1 and CDR2 are SGHTA and FQGTGA. This CDR3 region has 13 residues. The V call is TRBV7-3, the J call TRBJ2-3; TRBD1 might be the D (5 bases). The material sequenced was PBMCs, taken on the day of the first yellow fever vaccination. The source of this sequence is a man younger than 35 who received the YFV17D yellow fever vaccine. As DNA, the CDR3 is TGTGCCAGCAGCTCTATGGGGCCAGATACGCAGTATTTT. As protein: CASSSMGPDTQYF.